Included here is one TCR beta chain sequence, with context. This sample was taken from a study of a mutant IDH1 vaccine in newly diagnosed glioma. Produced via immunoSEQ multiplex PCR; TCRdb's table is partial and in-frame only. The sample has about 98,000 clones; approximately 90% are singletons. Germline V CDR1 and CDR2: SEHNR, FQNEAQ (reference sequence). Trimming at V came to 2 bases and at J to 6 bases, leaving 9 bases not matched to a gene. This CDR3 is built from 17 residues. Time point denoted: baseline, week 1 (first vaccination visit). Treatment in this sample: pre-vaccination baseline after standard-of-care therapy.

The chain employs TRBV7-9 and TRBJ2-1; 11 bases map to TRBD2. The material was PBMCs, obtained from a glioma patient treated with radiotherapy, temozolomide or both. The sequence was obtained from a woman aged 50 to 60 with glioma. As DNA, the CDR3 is TGTGCCAGCAGCTTAACGGGCCTAGCGGGAGGATTCAATGAGCAGTTCTTC. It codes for CASSLTGLAGGFNEQFF.